This T cell receptor (beta chain) was sequenced during a study of beta chain features in type 1 diabetes. Whole-study results and caveats: Individuals with type 1 diabetes displayed fewer insertions and more deletions at VDJ junctions.

The table lists this clone with a few counts. Its antigen remains unknown. V dropped 1 base and J dropped 9 bases, with 17 bases sitting between them. The CDR3 length is 15 residues. Germline loops: CDR1 SGHNT, CDR2 YYREEE (reference sequence). All of the isolated RNA was reverse transcribed, so expressed TCRB transcripts were sequenced. The read count averaged about 3.57 million across naive, central memory and regulatory T cell samples. This table comes from immunoSEQ multiplex PCR, and its TCRdb copy is limited to in-frame clones, with some not included. The sample holds fewer than 500,000 clones, around 13% seen once.

The sample taken for sequencing was naive CD4+ T cells from blood. The V gene is TRBV5-4, the J gene TRBJ2-1; D perhaps matches TRBD1 (5 bases). The sequence was collected from a man aged 25-40 years in good health. The CDR3 region has the DNA TGTGCCAGCAGCTTGAGGCAGGGTCTCCCTAGTGAGCAGTTCTTC. This gives the protein CASSLRQGLPSEQFF.